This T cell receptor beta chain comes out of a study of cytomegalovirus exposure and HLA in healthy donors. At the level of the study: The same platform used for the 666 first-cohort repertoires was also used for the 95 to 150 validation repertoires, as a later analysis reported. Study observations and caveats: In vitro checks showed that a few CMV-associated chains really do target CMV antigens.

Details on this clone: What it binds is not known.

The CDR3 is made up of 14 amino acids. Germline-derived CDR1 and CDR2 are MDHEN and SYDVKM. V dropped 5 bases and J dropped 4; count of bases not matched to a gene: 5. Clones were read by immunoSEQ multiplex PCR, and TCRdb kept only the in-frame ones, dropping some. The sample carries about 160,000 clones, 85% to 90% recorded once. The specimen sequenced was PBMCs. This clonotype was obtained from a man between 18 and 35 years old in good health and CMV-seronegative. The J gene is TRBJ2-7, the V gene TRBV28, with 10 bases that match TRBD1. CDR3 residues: CASSQTGGNYEQYF. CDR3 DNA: TGTGCCAGCAGTCAGACAGGGGGCAATTACGAGCAGTACTTC. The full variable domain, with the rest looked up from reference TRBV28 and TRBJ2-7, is DVKVTQSSRYLVKRTGEKVFLECVQDMDHENMFWYRQDPGLGLRLIYFSYDVKMKEKGDIPEGYSVSREKKERFSLILESASTNQTSMYLCASSQTGGNYEQYFGPGTRLTVT.